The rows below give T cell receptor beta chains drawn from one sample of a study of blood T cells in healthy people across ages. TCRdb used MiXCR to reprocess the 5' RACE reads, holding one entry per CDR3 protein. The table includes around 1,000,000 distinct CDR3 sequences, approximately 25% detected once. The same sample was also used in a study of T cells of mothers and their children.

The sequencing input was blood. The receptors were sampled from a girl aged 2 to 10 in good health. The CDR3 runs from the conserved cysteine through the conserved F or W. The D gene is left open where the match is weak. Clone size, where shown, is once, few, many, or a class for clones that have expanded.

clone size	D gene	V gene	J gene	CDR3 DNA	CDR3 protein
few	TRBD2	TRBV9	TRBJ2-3	TGTGCCAGCAGCACCGGGACTAGCGATGCAGATACGCAGTATTTT	CASSTGTSDADTQYF
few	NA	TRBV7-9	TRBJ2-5	TGTGCCAGCAGTCCCGAGGCAGGGGAAGAGACCCAGTACTTC	CASSPEAGEETQYF
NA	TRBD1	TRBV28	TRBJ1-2	TGTGCCAGCAGCGATGATCCGGGACAGGGACAGAAGGGCTACACCTTC	CASSDDPGQGQKGYTF
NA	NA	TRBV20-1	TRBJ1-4	TGCGGTGCTACAACTAATGAAAAACTGTTTTTT	CGATTNEKLFF
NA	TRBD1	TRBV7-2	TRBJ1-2	TGTGCCAGCAGGCCACAGGGGAATCTGGGCTACACCTTC	CASRPQGNLGYTF
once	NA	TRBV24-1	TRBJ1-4	TGTGCCACCAGTACCCAGTACAATGAAAAACTGTTTTTT	CATSTQYNEKLFF
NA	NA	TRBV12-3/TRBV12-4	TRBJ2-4	TGTGCCAGCAGCCCTAGCGAGGGGGAGGACTTC	CASSPSEGEDF
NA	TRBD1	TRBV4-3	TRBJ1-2	TGCGCCAGCAGCCAGACTACACAGGGGGCGCTAGGCTATGGCTGCACCTTC	CASSQTTQGALGYGCTF
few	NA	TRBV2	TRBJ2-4	TGTGCCAGCAGTGCCGCAAGGGGGGAAAACATTCAGTACTTC	CASSAARGENIQYF
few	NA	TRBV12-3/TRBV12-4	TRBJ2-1	TGTGCCAGCAGTTTAAGGTTTGGAGGGCCCTCCTACAATGAGCAGTTCTTC	CASSLRFGGPSYNEQFF
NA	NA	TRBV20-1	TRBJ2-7	TGCAGTGCTAGCAGGGAATCCTACGAGCAGTACTTC	CSASRESYEQYF
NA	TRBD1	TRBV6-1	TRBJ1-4	TGTGCCAGCAGTGAAGTGGACAGGAGGGAAAAACTGTTTTTT	CASSEVDRREKLFF
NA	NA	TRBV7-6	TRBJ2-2	TGTGCCAGCAGCTCATTTCATCTACCGACCGGGGAGCTGTTTTTT	CASSSFHLPTGELFF
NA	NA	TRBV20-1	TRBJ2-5	TGCAGTGCTAGAGGCGACAAAGAGACCCAGTACTTC	CSARGDKETQYF
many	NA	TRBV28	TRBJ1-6	TGTGCCAGCAGTCCCTCAACAGGGAGAGAGTCACCCCTCCACTTT	CASSPSTGRESPLHF
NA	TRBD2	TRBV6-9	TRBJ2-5	TGTGCCAGCAGTTCCCAGACTAGCGGGGGCTTGGAGACCCTGTACTTC	CASSSQTSGGLETLYF
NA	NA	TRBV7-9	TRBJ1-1	TGTGCCACCCCCGTTGCGGCTAACACTGAAGCTTTCTTT	CATPVAANTEAFF
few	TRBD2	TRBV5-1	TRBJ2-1	TGCGCCAGCAGCTTGGAGCTAGCGGGAGGCACTGAGCAGTTCTTC	CASSLELAGGTEQFF
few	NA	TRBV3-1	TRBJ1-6	TGTGCCAGTAGCCAGGACAGTTTTTCACCCCTCCACTTT	CASSQDSFSPLHF
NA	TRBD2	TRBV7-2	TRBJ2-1	TGTGCCAGCAGCTTCAAGCGGGGGGGGGCCTACAATGAGCAGTTCTTC	CASSFKRGGAYNEQFF
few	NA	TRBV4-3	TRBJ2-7	TGCGCCAGCAGCCAAGATTCAGGGGAGGGCGAGCAGTACTTC	CASSQDSGEGEQYF
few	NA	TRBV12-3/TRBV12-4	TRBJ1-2	TGTGCCAGCAGTTTAGCCGGGGGAGGCTACACCTTC	CASSLAGGGYTF